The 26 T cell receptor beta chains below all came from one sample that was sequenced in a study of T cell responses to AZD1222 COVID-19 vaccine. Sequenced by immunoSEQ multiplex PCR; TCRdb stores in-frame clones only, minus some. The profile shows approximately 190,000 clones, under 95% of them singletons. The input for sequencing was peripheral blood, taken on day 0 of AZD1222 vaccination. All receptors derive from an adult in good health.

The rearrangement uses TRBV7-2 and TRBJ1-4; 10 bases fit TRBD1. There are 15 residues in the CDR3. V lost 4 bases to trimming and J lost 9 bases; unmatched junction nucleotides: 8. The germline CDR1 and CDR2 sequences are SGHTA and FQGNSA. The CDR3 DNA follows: TGTGCCAGCAGCTCGACAGGGGGCGCGTATAAAAAACTGTTTTTT. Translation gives CASSSTGGAYKKLFF.

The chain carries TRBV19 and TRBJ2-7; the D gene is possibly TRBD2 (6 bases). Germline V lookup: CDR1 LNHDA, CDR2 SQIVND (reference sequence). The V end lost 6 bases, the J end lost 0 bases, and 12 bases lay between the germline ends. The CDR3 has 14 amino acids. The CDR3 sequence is CASSPGTFSYEQYF. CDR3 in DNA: TGTGCCAGTAGCCCCGGGACTTTCTCCTACGAGCAGTACTTC.

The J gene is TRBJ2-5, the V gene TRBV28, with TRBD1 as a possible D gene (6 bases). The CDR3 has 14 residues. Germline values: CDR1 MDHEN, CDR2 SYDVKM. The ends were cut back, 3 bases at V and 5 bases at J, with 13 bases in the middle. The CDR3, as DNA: TGTGCCAGCAGTTTGGCCAGGGGCCCGGAGACCCAGTACTTC. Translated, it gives CASSLARGPETQYF.

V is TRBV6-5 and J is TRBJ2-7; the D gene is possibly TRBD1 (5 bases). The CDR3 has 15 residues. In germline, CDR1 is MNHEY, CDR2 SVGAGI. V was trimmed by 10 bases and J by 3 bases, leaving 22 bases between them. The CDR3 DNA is TGTGCCACCAGCCCGACTCCACAGGATAGCTACGAGCAGTACTTC. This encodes CATSPTPQDSYEQYF.

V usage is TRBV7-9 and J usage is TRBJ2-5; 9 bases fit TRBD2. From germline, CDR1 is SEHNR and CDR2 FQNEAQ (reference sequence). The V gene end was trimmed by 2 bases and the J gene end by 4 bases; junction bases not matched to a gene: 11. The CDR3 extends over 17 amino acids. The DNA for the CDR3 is TGTGCCAGCAGCTTACTTTCTAGCGGGATTCTCAGAGAGACCCAGTACTTC. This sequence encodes CASSLLSSGILRETQYF. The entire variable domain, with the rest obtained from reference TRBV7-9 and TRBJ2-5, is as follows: DTGVSQNPRHKITKRGQNVTFRCDPISEHNRLYWYRQTLGQGPEFLTYFQNEAQLEKSRLLSDRFSAERPKGSFSTLEIQRTEQGDSAMYLCASSLLSSGILRETQYFGPGTRLLVL.

In DNA, the CDR3 is TGTGCCAGCAGAATCGGGACGGGGAATCAGCCCCAGCATTTT. Its translation: CASRIGTGNQPQHF. The rearrangement joins TRBV27 to TRBJ1-5; tentative D call: TRBD1 (5 bases). Germline lookup yields CDR1 MNHEY and CDR2 SMNVEV (reference sequence). This CDR3 is built from 14 residues. Trimming stripped 6 bases from V and 4 bases from J, with 13 bases between.

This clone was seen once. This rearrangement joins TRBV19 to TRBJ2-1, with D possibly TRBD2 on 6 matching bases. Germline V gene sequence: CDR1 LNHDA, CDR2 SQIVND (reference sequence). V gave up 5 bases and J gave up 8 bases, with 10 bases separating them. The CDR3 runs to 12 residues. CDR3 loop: CASSRTSHEQFF. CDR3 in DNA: TGTGCCAGTAGTCGTACTAGCCATGAGCAGTTCTTC.

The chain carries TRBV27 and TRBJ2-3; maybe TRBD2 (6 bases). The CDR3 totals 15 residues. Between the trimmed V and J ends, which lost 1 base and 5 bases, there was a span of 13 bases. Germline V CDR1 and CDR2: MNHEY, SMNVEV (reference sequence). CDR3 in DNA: TGTGCCAGCAGTTTATTGGGACTTCGGGGAGATACGCAGTATTTT. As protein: CASSLLGLRGDTQYF.

CDR3 region: CASSTTGGGTQYF. CDR3 nucleotides: TGTGCCAGCAGCACCACGGGAGGGGGGACCCAGTACTTC. V usage is TRBV9 and J usage is TRBJ2-5, with 8 bases lining up with TRBD2. The CDR3 consists of 13 residues. CDR1 SGDLS and CDR2 YYNGEE come from the germline V gene. Germline trimming cut 4 bases from V and 7 bases from J; bases unmatched to any gene: 6.

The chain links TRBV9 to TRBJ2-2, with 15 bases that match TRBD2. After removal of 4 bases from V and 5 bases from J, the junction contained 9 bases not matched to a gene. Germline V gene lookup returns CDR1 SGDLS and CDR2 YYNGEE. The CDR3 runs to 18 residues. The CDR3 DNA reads TGTGCCAGCAGCTTCCGGACTAGCGGGGGGGCCCAAACCGGGGAGCTGTTTTTT. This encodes CASSFRTSGGAQTGELFF.

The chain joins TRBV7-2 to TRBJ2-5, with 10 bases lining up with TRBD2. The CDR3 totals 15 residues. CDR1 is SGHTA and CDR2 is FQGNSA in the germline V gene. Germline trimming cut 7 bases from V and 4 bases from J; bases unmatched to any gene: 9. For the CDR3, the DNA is TGTGCCAGCAACCTAAAGCGGGGGGGTTCAGAGACCCAGTACTTC. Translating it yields CASNLKRGGSETQYF.

The CDR3 here is CASSYLHTGVPYEQYF. CDR3 coding DNA: TGTGCCAGCAGTTACCTACATACAGGGGTCCCCTACGAGCAGTACTTC. V and J are TRBV6-5 and TRBJ2-7; TRBD1 matches 7 bases. V trimming: 2 bases; J trimming: 2 bases; junction bases outside the gene matches: 9. The germline V gene encodes CDR1 MNHEY and CDR2 SVGAGI. The CDR3 has 16 residues.

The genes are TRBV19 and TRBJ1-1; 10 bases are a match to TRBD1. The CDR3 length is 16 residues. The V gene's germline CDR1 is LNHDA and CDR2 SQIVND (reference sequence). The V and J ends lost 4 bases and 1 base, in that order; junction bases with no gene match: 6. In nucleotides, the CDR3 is TGTGCCAGTAGTACCCCCAGGACAGGGGGGAACACTGAAGCTTTCTTT. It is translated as CASSTPRTGGNTEAFF.

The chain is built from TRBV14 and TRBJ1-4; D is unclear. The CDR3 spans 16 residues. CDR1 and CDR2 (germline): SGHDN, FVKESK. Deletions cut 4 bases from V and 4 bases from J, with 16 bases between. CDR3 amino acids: CASSPRAAEVNEKLFF. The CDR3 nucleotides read TGTGCCAGCAGCCCCCGCGCGGCGGAAGTTAATGAAAAACTGTTTTTT.

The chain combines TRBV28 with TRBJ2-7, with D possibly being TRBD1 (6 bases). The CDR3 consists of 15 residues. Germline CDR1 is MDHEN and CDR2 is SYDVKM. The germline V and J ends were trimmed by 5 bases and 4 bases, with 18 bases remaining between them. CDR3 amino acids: CASSVIDRLSYEQYF. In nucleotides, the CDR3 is TGTGCCAGCAGTGTCATCGACAGGCTTTCTTACGAGCAGTACTTC.

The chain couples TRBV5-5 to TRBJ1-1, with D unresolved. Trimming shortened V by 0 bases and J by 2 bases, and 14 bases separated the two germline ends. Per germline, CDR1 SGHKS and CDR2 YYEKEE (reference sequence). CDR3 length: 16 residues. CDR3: CASSLAVNQVNTEAFF. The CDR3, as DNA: TGTGCCAGCAGCTTGGCGGTAAATCAGGTTAACACTGAAGCTTTCTTT.

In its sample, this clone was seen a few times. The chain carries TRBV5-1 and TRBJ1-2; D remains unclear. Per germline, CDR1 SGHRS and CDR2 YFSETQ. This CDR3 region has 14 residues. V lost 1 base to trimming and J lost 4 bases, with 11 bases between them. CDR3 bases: TGCGCCAGCAGCTTGAAGGAGAGGAGCTATGGCTACACCTTC. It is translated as CASSLKERSYGYTF.

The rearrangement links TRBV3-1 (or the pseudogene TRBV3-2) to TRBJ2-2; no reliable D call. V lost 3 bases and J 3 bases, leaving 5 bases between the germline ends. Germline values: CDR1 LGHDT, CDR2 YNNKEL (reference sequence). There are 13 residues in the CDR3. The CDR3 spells CASSQAYTGELFF. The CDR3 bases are TGTGCCAGCAGCCAGGCTTACACCGGGGAGCTGTTTTTT.

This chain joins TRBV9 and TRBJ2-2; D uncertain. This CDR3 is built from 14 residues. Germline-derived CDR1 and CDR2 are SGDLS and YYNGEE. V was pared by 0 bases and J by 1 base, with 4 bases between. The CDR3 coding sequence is TGTGCCAGCAGCGTAGCAGTGAACACCGGGGAGCTGTTTTTT. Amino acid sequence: CASSVAVNTGELFF.

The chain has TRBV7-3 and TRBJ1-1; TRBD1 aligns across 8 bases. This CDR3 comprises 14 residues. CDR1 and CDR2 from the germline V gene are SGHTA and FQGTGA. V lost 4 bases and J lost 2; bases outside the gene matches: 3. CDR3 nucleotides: TGTGCCAGCAGCTCCGGGACAGGAAACACTGAAGCTTTCTTT. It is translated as CASSSGTGNTEAFF.

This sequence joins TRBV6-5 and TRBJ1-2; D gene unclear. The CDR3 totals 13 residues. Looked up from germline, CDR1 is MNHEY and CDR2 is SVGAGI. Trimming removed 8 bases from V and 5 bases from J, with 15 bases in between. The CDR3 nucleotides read TGTGCCAGCGGAAGTACAGATACGTATGGCTACACCTTC. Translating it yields CASGSTDTYGYTF.

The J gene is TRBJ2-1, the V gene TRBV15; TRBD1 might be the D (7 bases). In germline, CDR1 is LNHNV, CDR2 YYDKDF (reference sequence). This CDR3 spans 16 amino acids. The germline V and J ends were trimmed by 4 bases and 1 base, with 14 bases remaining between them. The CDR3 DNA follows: TGTGCCACCAGCACTGACTCAGGGGGGTCCTACAATGAGCAGTTCTTC. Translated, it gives CATSTDSGGSYNEQFF.

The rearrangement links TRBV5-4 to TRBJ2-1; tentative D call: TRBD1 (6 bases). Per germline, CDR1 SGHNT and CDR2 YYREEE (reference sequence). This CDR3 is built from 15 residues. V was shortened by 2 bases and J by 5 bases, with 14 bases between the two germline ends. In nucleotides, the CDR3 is TGTGCCAGCAGCTTCGCACAGGGTACCCACAATGAGCAGTTCTTC. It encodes CASSFAQGTHNEQFF.

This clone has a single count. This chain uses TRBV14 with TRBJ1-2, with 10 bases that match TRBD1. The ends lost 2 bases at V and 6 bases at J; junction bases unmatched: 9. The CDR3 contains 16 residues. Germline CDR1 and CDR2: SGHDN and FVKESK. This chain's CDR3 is CASSQYQTGGFDGYTF. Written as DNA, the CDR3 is TGTGCCAGCAGCCAATACCAGACAGGGGGCTTTGATGGCTACACCTTC. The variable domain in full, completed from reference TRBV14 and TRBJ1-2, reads EAGVTQFPSHSVIEKGQTVTLRCDPISGHDNLYWYRRVMGKEIKFLLHFVKESKQDESGMPNNRFLAERTGGTYSTLKVQPAELEDSGVYFCASSQYQTGGFDGYTFGSGTRLTVV.

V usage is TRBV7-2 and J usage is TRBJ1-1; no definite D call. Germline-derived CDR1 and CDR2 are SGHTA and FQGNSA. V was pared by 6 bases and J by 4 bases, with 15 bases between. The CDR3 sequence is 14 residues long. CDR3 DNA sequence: TGTGCCAGCAGGCCACGGGGTAGCGGCACTGAAGCTTTCTTT. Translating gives CASRPRGSGTEAFF.

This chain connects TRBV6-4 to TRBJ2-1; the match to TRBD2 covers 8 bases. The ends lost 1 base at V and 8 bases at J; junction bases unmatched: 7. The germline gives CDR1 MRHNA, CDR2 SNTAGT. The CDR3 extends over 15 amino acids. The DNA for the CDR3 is TGTGCCAGCAGTGACTTGGCGGGGGGTCTCGATGAGCAGTTCTTC. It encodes CASSDLAGGLDEQFF.